The present T cell receptor (beta chain) was sequenced within a study of blood T cell repertoires in COVID-19. Which cohort a participant joined came from the clinical history participants gave. Per germline, CDR1 LGHNA and CDR2 YSLEER. The CDR3 consists of 15 residues. The V end lost 1 base, the J end lost 4 bases, and 14 bases lay between the germline ends. Some clones are missing from TCRdb's copy, which holds only in-frame ones; the method was immunoSEQ multiplex PCR. The sample has fewer than 500,000 clones, over 75% seen once. Sequenced: PBMCs or T cells enriched from blood (not recorded which). The sequence was collected from a man in his thirties or forties who had recovered from COVID-19. The J gene is TRBJ2-7, the V gene TRBV4-3; D is unresolved. The DNA of the CDR3 is TGCGCCAGCAGCCAAGTTCTTGGTGATACTTACGAGCAGTACTTC. This encodes CASSQVLGDTYEQYF.